This is a list of T cell receptor beta chains from one sample in a study of control samples from healthy donors and cancer patients. Sequencing was performed with immunoSEQ multiplex PCR; in TCRdb, only in-frame clones are kept and a portion is missing. Of about 150,000 clones listed, about 93% are singletons. Sequencing used blood. These receptors were collected from a man over 45 in good health. Each CDR3 is given with its conserved first and last residue. D genes are given only for firm matches. Expanded clones get a size class; other rows say once, few or many, or leave the size out.

V: TRBV2; J: TRBJ1-5; D: TRBD1; size: once; DNA: TGTGCCAGCAGAGCACAGGGGGTCCACAATCAGCCCCAGCATTTT; CDR3: CASRAQGVHNQPQHF
V: TRBV27; J: TRBJ2-3; D: TRBD2; size: -; DNA: TGTGCCAGCAGCCCCTCTAGCGGGCCCAATTTGAACACAGATACGCAGTATTTT; CDR3: CASSPSSGPNLNTDTQYF
V: TRBV11-2; J: TRBJ1-2; D: -; size: -; DNA: TGTGCCAGCAGCTTAGATTTCGACCTCCGGGGCTACACCTTC; CDR3: CASSLDFDLRGYTF
V: TRBV5-6; J: TRBJ1-1; D: TRBD1; size: -; DNA: TGTGCCAGCAGCGGTCTGGGACAGGGCACTGAAGCTTTCTTT; CDR3: CASSGLGQGTEAFF
V: TRBV25-1; J: TRBJ1-1; D: -; size: -; DNA: TGTGCCAGCAGTGAAGGGGACTGGGGCACTGAAGCTTTCTTT; CDR3: CASSEGDWGTEAFF
V: TRBV18; J: TRBJ2-3; D: TRBD2; size: -; DNA: TGTGCCAGCTCACGGACTAGCGGGAGGGCGAAAGATACGCAGTATTTT; CDR3: CASSRTSGRAKDTQYF
V: TRBV27; J: TRBJ1-2; D: TRBD1; size: -; DNA: TGTGCCAGCAGGGAGGGGGCCGGCTATGGCTACACCTTC; CDR3: CASREGAGYGYTF
V: TRBV7-2; J: TRBJ2-7; D: TRBD2; size: -; DNA: TGTGCCAGCAGCCGTCTAGCGGGAGGTACCCACTCCTACGAGCAGTACTTC; CDR3: CASSRLAGGTHSYEQYF
V: TRBV15; J: TRBJ1-6; D: -; size: -; DNA: TGTGCCACCAGCAGAGATCTTAATTCACCCCTCCACTTT; CDR3: CATSRDLNSPLHF
V: TRBV2; J: TRBJ1-3; D: -; size: -; DNA: TGTGCCAGCAGTGAGTCACTAAAATACGGGGCAAGGTTT; CDR3: CASSESLKYGARF
V: TRBV27; J: TRBJ1-2; D: -; size: -; DNA: TGTGCCAGCAGTTTATCTCAGGCGGGCTATGGCTACACCTTC; CDR3: CASSLSQAGYGYTF
V: TRBV27; J: TRBJ2-2; D: -; size: -; DNA: TGTGCCAGCAGTAAGAACACCGGGGAGCTGTTTTTT; CDR3: CASSKNTGELFF
V: TRBV9; J: TRBJ2-2; D: -; size: -; DNA: TGTGCCAGCAGCGTAGGGACCGGGGAGCTGTTTTTT; CDR3: CASSVGTGELFF
V: TRBV6-1; J: TRBJ2-7; D: -; size: -; DNA: TGTGCCAGCAGTGAACGGAGCGACCTCTACGAGCAGTACTTC; CDR3: CASSERSDLYEQYF
V: TRBV1; J: TRBJ2-1; D: -; size: -; DNA: TGCACCAGCAGCCCGGGACTGGGGGGTAGTGAGCAGTTCTTC; CDR3: CTSSPGLGGSEQFF
V: TRBV28; J: TRBJ2-1; D: -; size: -; DNA: TGTGCCAGCAGTTCACTAGCTCTGCAGTTCTTC; CDR3: CASSSLALQFF
V: TRBV18; J: TRBJ1-1; D: -; size: -; DNA: TGTGCCAGCTCACCACGACGGGGGGGCCACACTGAAGCTTTCTTT; CDR3: CASSPRRGGHTEAFF
V: TRBV6-2/TRBV6-3; J: TRBJ1-5; D: -; size: -; DNA: TGTGCCAGCAGTTACAGGGGAGGCAATCAGCCCCAGCATTTT; CDR3: CASSYRGGNQPQHF
V: TRBV6-5; J: TRBJ1-5; D: -; size: -; DNA: TGTGCCAGCAGTTACTGGGACCTCTGGGACAATCAGCCCCAGCATTTT; CDR3: CASSYWDLWDNQPQHF
V: TRBV18; J: TRBJ2-5; D: TRBD2; size: -; DNA: TGTGCCAGCTCACTCGGGACTAGCGGGAGGACGGAGACCCAGTACTTC; CDR3: CASSLGTSGRTETQYF
V: TRBV6-5; J: TRBJ2-1; D: TRBD2; size: -; DNA: TGTGCCAGCAGATCACTAGCGAGCTCCTACAATGAGCAGTTCTTC; CDR3: CASRSLASSYNEQFF
V: TRBV28; J: TRBJ2-6; D: TRBD1; size: -; DNA: TGTGCCAGCAGCCCTGACAGGGGAACTCTCTCTGGGGCCAACGTCCTGACTTTC; CDR3: CASSPDRGTLSGANVLTF
V: TRBV10-3; J: TRBJ2-5; D: TRBD1; size: once; DNA: TGTGCCATCAGTGAACAGGGACAGGGGGCGCGAGAGACCCAGTACTTC; CDR3: CAISEQGQGARETQYF
V: TRBV9; J: TRBJ2-3; D: TRBD2; size: -; DNA: TGTGCCAGCAGCGCTCGACTAGCGGGAGAGGGTACGCAGTATTTT; CDR3: CASSARLAGEGTQYF
V: TRBV28; J: TRBJ1-2; D: TRBD1; size: -; DNA: TGTGCCAGCAGAGATGGGACAGGGCCCCCCTATGGCTACACCTTC; CDR3: CASRDGTGPPYGYTF
V: TRBV3-1/TRBV3-2; J: TRBJ1-1; D: -; size: -; DNA: TGTGCCAGCAGCCAATACCGGGTAGTCAGCACTGAAGCTTTCTTT; CDR3: CASSQYRVVSTEAFF
V: TRBV19; J: TRBJ1-2; D: -; size: -; DNA: TGTGCCAGTAGAGACAGAAACGCTAACTATGGCTACACCTTC; CDR3: CASRDRNANYGYTF
V: TRBV6-5; J: TRBJ1-1; D: -; size: -; DNA: TGTGCCAGCAGCAAGGGGGTCTTCACTGAAGCTTTCTTT; CDR3: CASSKGVFTEAFF
V: TRBV7-2; J: TRBJ2-7; D: -; size: -; DNA: TGTGCCAGCAGCTTAGTGTCAAATAAGCAGTACTTC; CDR3: CASSLVSNKQYF
V: TRBV28; J: TRBJ2-1; D: -; size: -; DNA: TGTGCCAGCAGTTCTCTAGTTGTAAAATCCGATGAGCAGTTCTTC; CDR3: CASSSLVVKSDEQFF
V: TRBV30; J: TRBJ1-2; D: -; size: -; DNA: TGTGCCTGGAGTCAGCCGGGGGTGTACACCTTC; CDR3: CAWSQPGVYTF
V: TRBV7-8; J: TRBJ1-6; D: -; size: -; DNA: TGTGCCAGCAGCCCGGACGCCCGGAATGGTTCACCCCTCCACTTT; CDR3: CASSPDARNGSPLHF
V: TRBV14; J: TRBJ1-1; D: -; size: -; DNA: TGTGCCAGCAGCCAATGGCAGATGAACACTGAAGCTTTCTTT; CDR3: CASSQWQMNTEAFF
V: TRBV11-2; J: TRBJ1-2; D: -; size: -; DNA: TGTGCCAGCAGCTTAGACGGACAGTGGGACAACTATGGCTACACCTTC; CDR3: CASSLDGQWDNYGYTF
V: TRBV6-5; J: TRBJ1-2; D: TRBD1; size: -; DNA: TGTGCCAGTCAACCGGGACAGGGTCGGTATGGCTACACCTTC; CDR3: CASQPGQGRYGYTF
V: TRBV7-3; J: TRBJ2-1; D: -; size: -; DNA: TGTGCCAGCAGCTTAACCAGGAGGGATCAGCAGTTCTTC; CDR3: CASSLTRRDQQFF
V: TRBV10-3; J: TRBJ2-2; D: TRBD2; size: -; DNA: TGTGCCATCGGGGGGGGAAGCACCGGGGAGCTGTTTTTT; CDR3: CAIGGGSTGELFF
V: TRBV11-2; J: TRBJ1-2; D: -; size: -; DNA: TGTGCCAGCAGCTTCGTCTATGGCTACACCTTC; CDR3: CASSFVYGYTF
V: TRBV6-4; J: TRBJ2-3; D: TRBD2; size: few; DNA: TGTGCCAGCAGTGAGTATGCGGGAGCGACAGATACGCAGTATTTT; CDR3: CASSEYAGATDTQYF
V: TRBV27; J: TRBJ2-1; D: -; size: -; DNA: TGTGCCAGCAGTTTAGAGAGGCTAAACAATGAGCAGTTCTTC; CDR3: CASSLERLNNEQFF
V: TRBV5-1; J: TRBJ2-2; D: -; size: -; DNA: TGCGCCAGCAGCTTTGGGACTCCTACCGGGGAGCTGTTTTTT; CDR3: CASSFGTPTGELFF
V: TRBV6-4; J: TRBJ1-6; D: -; size: -; DNA: TGTGCCAGCAGGAGCTCCTATAATTCACCCCTCCACTTT; CDR3: CASRSSYNSPLHF
V: TRBV28; J: TRBJ1-2; D: -; size: -; DNA: TGTGCCAGCAGCTTGACCGGGCTGAGGCTTGGTAACTATGGCTACACCTTC; CDR3: CASSLTGLRLGNYGYTF
V: TRBV5-1; J: TRBJ2-5; D: -; size: -; DNA: TGCGCCAGCAGCTTGGGCCCAAACCAAGAGACCCAGTACTTC; CDR3: CASSLGPNQETQYF
V: TRBV2; J: TRBJ2-5; D: -; size: few; DNA: TGTGCCAGCAGAGCGGTCCCGGTGGAGACCCAGTACTTC; CDR3: CASRAVPVETQYF
V: TRBV6-5; J: TRBJ2-1; D: -; size: -; DNA: TGTGCCAGCAGACTTGTATCCTACAATGAGCAGTTCTTC; CDR3: CASRLVSYNEQFF
V: TRBV14; J: TRBJ1-1; D: -; size: -; DNA: TGTGCCAGCAGCCCCAAGACCGGGGTTCGGGAAGCTTTCTTT; CDR3: CASSPKTGVREAFF
V: TRBV5-1; J: TRBJ2-3; D: -; size: -; DNA: TGCGCCAGCAGCTTAATAGCGGCTTCCACAGATACGCAGTATTTT; CDR3: CASSLIAASTDTQYF
V: TRBV18; J: TRBJ2-2; D: -; size: -; DNA: TGTGCCAGCTCACCCGTGTCCACCGGGGAGCTGTTTTTT; CDR3: CASSPVSTGELFF
V: TRBV6-5; J: TRBJ2-2; D: -; size: -; DNA: TGTGCCAGCACCCTCCTGGGGGAGCTGTTTTTT; CDR3: CASTLLGELFF
V: TRBV6-1; J: TRBJ1-6; D: -; size: -; DNA: TGTGCCAGCAGTGACCAGGGTGGGAATTCACCCCTCCACTTT; CDR3: CASSDQGGNSPLHF
V: TRBV2; J: TRBJ2-7; D: -; size: -; DNA: TGTGCCAGCAGTGAAGGGTTCGGGGACGAGCAGTACTTC; CDR3: CASSEGFGDEQYF
V: TRBV28; J: TRBJ2-1; D: TRBD2; size: -; DNA: TGTGCCAGCAGTTTTAAAGGAGCGGGAGGCTACAATGAGCAGTTCTTC; CDR3: CASSFKGAGGYNEQFF
V: TRBV5-1; J: TRBJ2-5; D: -; size: -; DNA: TGCGCCAGCAGCTTGGCCGGGAGCCAAGAGACCCAGTACTTC; CDR3: CASSLAGSQETQYF